Shown below are 7 T cell receptor beta chains from a single sample sequenced in a study of T cells expressing NK-cell markers. TCRdb re-called the 5' RACE reads and shows each CDR3 protein once, DNA omitted. Its clone listing holds 120,000 to 150,000 distinct CDR3 sequences. Material for sequencing was blood T cells: a sorted CD56 or NKG2C T cell subset, CD4+ or CD8+ T cells, or bulk PBMC T cells (not recorded which). The receptors here all came from a man aged 18 to 30 in good health.

V and J are TRBV4-3 and TRBJ1-4. CDR3 length equals 14 residues. Germline lookup yields CDR1 LGHNA and CDR2 YSLEER. The CDR3 here is CASSQESTDEKLFF.

The rearrangement joins TRBV7-6 to TRBJ2-3. Germline V gene data show CDR1 as SGHVS and CDR2 as FNYEAQ. The CDR3 runs 14 residues. Here the CDR3 reads CASSLALRQDTQYF. Full variable domain (remainder filled in from reference TRBV7-6 and TRBJ2-3): GAGVSQSPRYKVTKRGQDVALRCDPISGHVSLYWYRQALGQGPEFLTYFNYEAQQDKSGLPNDRFSAERPEGSISTLTIQRTEQRDSAMYRCASSLALRQDTQYFGPGTRLTVL.

The V and J genes are TRBV10-2 and TRBJ1-2. The CDR3 is 16 residues long. Germline lookup yields CDR1 WSHSY and CDR2 SAAADI. CDR3 residues: CASSEGLGTAGYGYTF.

The chain employs TRBV11-1 and TRBJ2-5; TCRdb gives TRBD2 as the D gene, but with no DNA this cannot be confirmed. The CDR3 covers 18 residues. The germline gives CDR1 SGHAT, CDR2 FQDESV (reference sequence). The chain's CDR3 is CASSPESSGNLGYETQYF.

This chain links TRBV20-1 with TRBJ2-1; TCRdb selects TRBD2, and the lack of DNA leaves this call unchecked. Germline V gives CDR1 DFQATT, CDR2 SNEGSKA (reference sequence). CDR3 size: 13 residues. The CDR3 spells CSARRDNDNEQFF.

The chain combines TRBV20-1 with TRBJ2-1. From germline, CDR1 is DFQATT and CDR2 SNEGSKA (reference sequence). This CDR3 has 13 amino acids. CDR3 residues: CSARGDSFNEQFF.

The J gene is TRBJ2-1, the V gene TRBV9; the TCRdb call, TRBD1, lacks DNA for checking. The V gene's germline CDR1 is SGDLS and CDR2 YYNGEE. The length of the CDR3 is 15 residues. The CDR3: CASSAGRDRPNEQFF.